The 6 T cell receptor beta chains presented below share a single source sample, sequenced in a study of shared clonotypes between healthy human individuals. Generated by immunoSEQ multiplex PCR, the TCRdb table keeps only in-frame clones and is missing some. The data contain about 2.1 million clones, approximately 94% of them singletons. Positive CCR7 selection of CD45RO-negative cells yielded the naive CD8 cells, and terminally differentiated effector memory CD45RA+ cells were excluded. Sequencing was performed on naive CD8+ T cells from PBMCs. The origin of the receptors is a man younger than 30 in good health. Some clones in this sample may be carry-over from other donors' samples.

Here the CDR3 reads CASSVGQIYEQYF. CDR3 sequence (DNA): TGTGCCAGCAGCGTAGGGCAGATCTACGAGCAGTACTTC. This chain connects TRBV9 to TRBJ2-7; D uncertain. The CDR3 consists of 13 residues. Between the trimmed V and J ends, which lost 0 bases and 3 bases, there was a span of 7 bases. Germline CDR1 and CDR2: SGDLS and YYNGEE. Filled out from reference TRBV9 and TRBJ2-7, the complete variable domain reads DSGVTQTPKHLITATGQRVTLRCSPRSGDLSVYWYQQSLDQGLQFLIQYYNGEERAKGNILERFSAQQFPDLHSELNLSSLELGDSALYFCASSVGQIYEQYFGPGTRLTVT.

The chain couples TRBV2 to TRBJ1-5; D is unclear. This CDR3 region has 14 residues. CDR1 SNHLY and CDR2 FYNNEI come from the germline V gene. V shed 6 bases and J shed 0 bases, with 9 bases lying between them. The CDR3: CASSRLVSNQPQHF. The CDR3 DNA reads TGTGCCAGCAGCCGCCTGGTTAGCAATCAGCCCCAGCATTTT.

CDR3 loop: CASRPTYSGNEQFF. The CDR3 region has the DNA TGTGCCAGCAGACCGACCTACAGCGGCAATGAGCAGTTCTTC. The V call is TRBV4-2, the J call TRBJ2-1, with D possibly being TRBD2 (5 bases). The CDR3 runs 14 residues. From germline, CDR1 is LGHNA and CDR2 YNFKEQ. Trimming pared 6 bases from V and 6 bases from J, leaving 15 bases between.

The V call is TRBV18, the J call TRBJ1-1; D is unclear. V was shortened by 1 base and J by 3 bases, with 12 bases between the two germline ends. The germline CDR1 and CDR2 sequences are KGHSH and LQKENI. The CDR3 has 15 residues. The DNA for the CDR3 is TGTGCCAGCTCACCACGCGAGCGAGCGGACACTGAAGCTTTCTTT. Its protein product is CASSPRERADTEAFF.

This chain connects TRBV7-9 to TRBJ2-3; TRBD1 is a possible D gene (6 bases). Germline lookup yields CDR1 SEHNR and CDR2 FQNEAQ (reference sequence). V dropped 5 bases and J dropped 4 bases, with 16 bases sitting between them. The CDR3 sequence is 15 residues long. The CDR3 sequence: CASSPMKKGADTQYF. The CDR3 DNA sequence: TGTGCCAGCAGCCCGATGAAGAAGGGGGCAGATACGCAGTATTTT.

J is TRBJ1-1 and V is TRBV4-2, with a weak D call TRBD1 (6 bases). Trimming pared 1 base from V and 3 bases from J, leaving 18 bases between. The CDR3 contains 17 residues. In germline, CDR1 is LGHNA, CDR2 YNFKEQ. CDR3 sequence (DNA): TGTGCCAGCAGCCAAGGGGCGCCAGGGGTAAGGGACACTGAAGCTTTCTTT. It yields the protein CASSQGAPGVRDTEAFF.